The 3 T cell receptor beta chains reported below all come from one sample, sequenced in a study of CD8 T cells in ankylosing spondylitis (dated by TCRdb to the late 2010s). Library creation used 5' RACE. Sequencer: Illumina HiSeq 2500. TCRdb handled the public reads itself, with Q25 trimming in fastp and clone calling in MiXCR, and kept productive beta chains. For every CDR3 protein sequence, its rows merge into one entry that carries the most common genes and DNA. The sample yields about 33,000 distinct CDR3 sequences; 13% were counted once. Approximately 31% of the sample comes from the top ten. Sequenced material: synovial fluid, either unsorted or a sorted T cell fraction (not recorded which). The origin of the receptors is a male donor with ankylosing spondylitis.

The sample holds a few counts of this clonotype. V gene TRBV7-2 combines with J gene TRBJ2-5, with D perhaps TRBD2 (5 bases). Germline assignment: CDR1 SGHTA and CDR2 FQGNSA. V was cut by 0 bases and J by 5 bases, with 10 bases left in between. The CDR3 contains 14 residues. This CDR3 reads CASSLAPSLETQYF. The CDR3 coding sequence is TGTGCCAGCAGCTTAGCGCCTAGCTTGGAGACCCAGTACTTC.

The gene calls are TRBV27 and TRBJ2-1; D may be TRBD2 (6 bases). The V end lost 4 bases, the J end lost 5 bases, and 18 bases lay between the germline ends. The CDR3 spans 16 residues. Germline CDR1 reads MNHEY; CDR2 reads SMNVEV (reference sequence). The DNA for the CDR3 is TGTGCCAGCAGTTCCGAGTTTGGTAGCGGTCACAATGAGCAGTTCTTC. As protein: CASSSEFGSGHNEQFF.

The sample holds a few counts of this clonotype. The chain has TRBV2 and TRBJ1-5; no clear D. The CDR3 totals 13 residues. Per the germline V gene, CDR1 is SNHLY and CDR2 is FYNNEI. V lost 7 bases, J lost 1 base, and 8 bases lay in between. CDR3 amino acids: CASTVESNQPQHF. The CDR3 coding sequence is TGTGCCAGCACGGTGGAGAGCAATCAGCCCCAGCATTTT.